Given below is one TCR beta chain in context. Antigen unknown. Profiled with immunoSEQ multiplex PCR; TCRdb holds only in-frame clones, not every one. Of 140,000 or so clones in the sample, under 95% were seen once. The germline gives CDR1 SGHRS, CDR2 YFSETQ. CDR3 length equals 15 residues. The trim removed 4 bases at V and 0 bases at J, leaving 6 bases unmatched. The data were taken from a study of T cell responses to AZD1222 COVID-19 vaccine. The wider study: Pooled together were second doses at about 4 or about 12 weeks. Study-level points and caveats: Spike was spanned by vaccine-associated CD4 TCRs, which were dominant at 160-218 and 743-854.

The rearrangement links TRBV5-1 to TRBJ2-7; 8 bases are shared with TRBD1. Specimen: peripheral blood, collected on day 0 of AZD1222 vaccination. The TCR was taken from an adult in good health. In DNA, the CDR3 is TGCGCCAGCAGCGCGGACAGGGTGAACTCCTACGAGCAGTACTTC. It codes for CASSADRVNSYEQYF.